Listed below are T cell receptor beta chains from one sample, sequenced in a study of early T cells in non-severe SARS-CoV-2 infection. MiXCR, applied by TCRdb to the 5' RACE reads, yields one record per CDR3 protein. Of roughly 33,000 distinct CDR3 sequences detected, about 4.7% appear once; the ten largest clones hold 14%. The sequenced sample was whole blood. The receptors were sampled from an adult who was a healthcare worker with PCR-confirmed SARS-CoV-2 infection or an uninfected control (not recorded which). The CDR3 runs from the conserved cysteine through the conserved F or W. The D gene is left open where the match is weak. Clone size is stated in some rows and not others, as once, few, many or a class when expanded.

few,TRBV5-1,-,TRBJ2-5,TGCGCCAGCAGCTTGGCCCTTGGACAGACCCAAGAGACCCAGTACTTC,CASSLALGQTQETQYF
many,TRBV29-1,-,TRBJ1-1,TGCAGCGTTGCACGGACAGCCGAAAACACTGAAGCTTTCTTT,CSVARTAENTEAFF
-,TRBV21-1,-,TRBJ1-5,TGTGCCAGCAGCAATCGCTCCAGGGTGGCTCAGCCCCAGCATTTT,CASSNRSRVAQPQHF
-,TRBV7-6,-,TRBJ2-6,TGTGCCAGCAGCGCGCAGGGTCGGGGCTCTGGGGCCAACGTCCTGACTTTC,CASSAQGRGSGANVLTF
many,TRBV7-3,TRBD1,TRBJ2-7,TGTGCCAGCAGCTTGGCAGGGGGCTACGAGCAGTACTTC,CASSLAGGYEQYF
-,TRBV20-1,TRBD1,TRBJ1-1,TGCAGTGCTAGGACAGGGGGTAACACTGAAGCTTTCTTT,CSARTGGNTEAFF
-,TRBV7-6,TRBD1,TRBJ2-5,TGTGCCAGCAGCTTCAGACAGGGGCGAGGAGAGACCCAGTACTTC,CASSFRQGRGETQYF
few,TRBV10-1,-,TRBJ1-2,TGCGCCAGCAGTGAGTCCGACGGAGGTGGCTACACCTTC,CASSESDGGGYTF
few,TRBV12-3/TRBV12-4,TRBD1,TRBJ2-3,TGTGCCAGCTCGTGGGACAGGGGTTCTCGAGATACGCAGTATTTT,CASSWDRGSRDTQYF
many,TRBV10-2,TRBD2,TRBJ2-5,TGCGCCAGCAGTGAGAGGCTAGCGGGGGTACAAGAGACCCAGTACTTC,CASSERLAGVQETQYF
many,TRBV6-4,TRBD2,TRBJ2-1,TGTGCCAGCAGTGACGGGACTAGCGGGTACAATGAGCAGTTCTTC,CASSDGTSGYNEQFF
many,TRBV7-9,-,TRBJ2-5,TGTGCCAGCAGCTTAGCGGGGCAGGCGGAGACCCAGTACTTC,CASSLAGQAETQYF
many,TRBV29-1,-,TRBJ1-1,TGCAGCGTTGAAGGAAGGGGTTTGGCTTTCTTT,CSVEGRGLAFF
few,TRBV5-5,-,TRBJ2-1,TGTGCCAGCAGCCCTTCTGGGGGAGGATGGAACAATGAGCAGTTCTTC,CASSPSGGGWNNEQFF
few,TRBV7-3,TRBD1,TRBJ2-3,TGTGCCAGCAGCTTAAGGACAGGGCGTGGGGATACGCAGTATTTT,CASSLRTGRGDTQYF
many,TRBV12-3/TRBV12-4,-,TRBJ1-5,TGTGCCAGCAGTCCGCATTTAGGGGGTAGGGGTCAGCCCCAGCATTTT,CASSPHLGGRGQPQHF
few,TRBV7-2,TRBD2,TRBJ2-3,TGTGCCAGCACCCAAGCGGGGGGCAGCACAGATACGCAGTATTTT,CASTQAGGSTDTQYF
many,TRBV29-1,-,TRBJ2-7,TGCAGCGTTGAAGTCCCACGAACCTACGAGCAGTACTTC,CSVEVPRTYEQYF
-,TRBV5-1,TRBD2,TRBJ2-1,TGCGCCAGCAGCCCAACTTTGACTAGCGACTACAATGAGCAGTTCTTC,CASSPTLTSDYNEQFF
many,TRBV30,TRBD2,TRBJ2-2,TGTGCCTGGAGTCCTCTAGCGGGAGGTTGGACCGGGGAGCTGTTTTTT,CAWSPLAGGWTGELFF
-,TRBV6-6,TRBD1,TRBJ1-1,TGTGCCAGCAGATTAGACAGGGGGCTGGGTAGGGCTTTCTTT,CASRLDRGLGRAFF
many,TRBV14,-,TRBJ1-5,TGTGCCAGCAGCCAAGGGTTCAATCAGCCCCAGCATTTT,CASSQGFNQPQHF
few,TRBV7-8,TRBD1,TRBJ1-6,TGTGCCAGCAGCTTCGAGACAGGGTATAATTCACCCCTCCACTTT,CASSFETGYNSPLHF
-,TRBV12-3/TRBV12-4,-,TRBJ1-1,TGTGCCAGCAGTAAGCCGGGACGGCTGAACACTGAAGCTTTCTTT,CASSKPGRLNTEAFF
many,TRBV5-4,-,TRBJ1-2,TGTGCCAGCAGCTTGGAGGCTAACTATGGCTACACCTTC,CASSLEANYGYTF
many,TRBV19,-,TRBJ1-5,TGTGCCAGTAGTATAGACGGATTCAATCAGCCCCAGCATTTT,CASSIDGFNQPQHF
-,TRBV7-8,-,TRBJ2-4,TGTGCCAGCAGCTTAGGGACATCTCTAGCCAAAAACATTCAGTACTTC,CASSLGTSLAKNIQYF
few,TRBV6-2/TRBV6-3,TRBD2,TRBJ2-3,TGTGCCAGCAGTTACTCGTCTCTTCGACTAGCGGATACGCAGTATTTT,CASSYSSLRLADTQYF
many,TRBV28,TRBD1,TRBJ2-3,TGTGCCAGCAGTTGGCCTGGACAGGGAGTTGATACGCAGTATTTT,CASSWPGQGVDTQYF
few,TRBV20-1,-,TRBJ2-3,TGCAGTGCTCCCGGGGGGCCCATAGATACGCAGTATTTT,CSAPGGPIDTQYF
many,TRBV7-8,TRBD1,TRBJ1-5,TGTGCCAGCAGCTTAGCTGCAGGGGGCGATCAGCCCCAGCATTTT,CASSLAAGGDQPQHF
few,TRBV12-3/TRBV12-4,-,TRBJ1-6,TGTGCCAGCAGTTTAAACAGCTCACCCCTCCACTTT,CASSLNSSPLHF
few,TRBV11-3,TRBD2,TRBJ2-3,TGTGCCAGCAGCTTAGGTCCTAGCGGGCTCACAGATACGCAGTATTTT,CASSLGPSGLTDTQYF
-,TRBV11-2,-,TRBJ2-7,TGTGCCAGCAGCTTAGAACCCTACGAGCAGTACTTC,CASSLEPYEQYF